A single sample gave rise to the 16 T cell receptor beta chains below, sequenced in a study of blood T cell repertoires in COVID-19. Clones were read by immunoSEQ multiplex PCR, and TCRdb kept only the in-frame ones, dropping some. The sample includes some 83,000 clones, about nine tenths of them seen just once. Sequencing was performed on peripheral blood. These TCRs come from an elderly man in a cohort sampled during active COVID-19.

The gene calls are TRBV12-3 or TRBV12-4 and TRBJ1-1, with 7 bases aligning to TRBD1. The CDR3 runs to 13 residues. The V gene end was trimmed by 7 bases and the J gene end by 1 base; junction bases not matched to a gene: 3. The CDR3 protein is CASIYRGNTEAFF. In DNA form, the CDR3 reads TGTGCCAGCATCTACAGGGGGAACACTGAAGCTTTCTTT.

This rearrangement joins TRBV4-2 to TRBJ2-6, with D hard to call. The CDR3 loop spans 16 amino acids. Trimming stripped 0 bases from V and 0 bases from J, with 6 bases between. Germline loops: CDR1 LGHNA, CDR2 YNFKEQ. Written as DNA, the CDR3 is TGTGCCAGCAGCCAAGAGGCCACCTCTGGGGCCAACGTCCTGACTTTC. This sequence encodes CASSQEATSGANVLTF.

The chain uses TRBV11-2 and TRBJ2-2; D possibly corresponds to TRBD1 (6 bases). V was pared by 5 bases and J by 3 bases, with 16 bases between. Germline V CDR1 and CDR2: SGHAT, FQNNGV. The CDR3 runs 16 residues. The CDR3 region is CASSLIGGRYTGELFF. The CDR3 bases are TGTGCCAGCAGCCTCATAGGGGGTCGGTACACCGGGGAGCTGTTTTTT.

The V call is TRBV2, the J call TRBJ1-5, with TRBD1 as a possible D gene (5 bases). The CDR3 runs 15 residues. Trimming took off 4 bases at V and 6 bases at J, with 16 bases between the two ends. Per the germline V gene, CDR1 is SNHLY and CDR2 is FYNNEI. In nucleotides, the CDR3 is TGTGCCAGCAGTGGGGAGGGGAGGGCTGGTCAGCCCCAGCATTTT. Translation gives CASSGEGRAGQPQHF. Full variable domain (remainder filled in from reference TRBV2 and TRBJ1-5): EPEVTQTPSHQVTQMGQEVILRCVPISNHLYFYWYRQILGQKVEFLVSFYNNEISEKSEIFDDQFSVERPDGSNFTLKIRSTKLEDSAMYFCASSGEGRAGQPQHFGDGTRLSIL.

This clone was observed a few times. This chain joins TRBV6-6 and TRBJ1-6; D is perhaps TRBD1 (6 bases). CDR3 length equals 14 residues. With 0 bases removed from V and 7 bases from J, the gap between germline ends came to 7 bases. The V gene's germline CDR1 is MNHNY and CDR2 SVGAGI (reference sequence). The CDR3 region has the DNA TGTGCCAGCAGTTACTCGAGGGGGAATTCACCCCTCCACTTT. Its translation is CASSYSRGNSPLHF.

This clone has a handful of counts. The chain is built from TRBV2 and TRBJ2-1; 8 positions agree with TRBD2. The CDR3 contains 12 residues. The germline V gene has CDR1 SNHLY and CDR2 FYNNEI. V dropped 5 bases and J dropped 8; count of bases not matched to a gene: 2. As DNA, the CDR3 is TGTGCCAGCAGTTTAGCGGGGTATGAGCAGTTCTTC. Protein product: CASSLAGYEQFF.

The chain recombines TRBV14 with TRBJ2-1; 10 bases fit TRBD1. Germline V lookup: CDR1 SGHDN, CDR2 FVKESK. The ends lost 4 bases at V and 8 bases at J; junction bases unmatched: 8. This CDR3 spans 15 amino acids. The CDR3: CASSPKTGGLDEQFF. The CDR3 bases are TGTGCCAGCAGCCCAAAGACAGGGGGCTTAGATGAGCAGTTCTTC.

The gene calls are TRBV5-1 and TRBJ1-5; 7 positions match TRBD1. Germline V gene data show CDR1 as SGHRS and CDR2 as YFSETQ. CDR3 length equals 15 residues. J gave up 4 bases and V 5 bases, and 9 bases lay outside the gene matches. As DNA, the CDR3 is TGCGCCAGCAGTCTAGCCGGGACAGATAATCAGCCCCAGCATTTT. Its translation is CASSLAGTDNQPQHF. Combining the CDR3 with reference TRBV5-1 and TRBJ1-5 gives the whole variable domain KAGVTQTPRYLIKTRGQQVTLSCSPISGHRSVSWYQQTPGQGLQFLFEYFSETQRNKGNFPGRFSGRQFSNSRSEMNVSTLELGDSALYLCASSLAGTDNQPQHFGDGTRLSIL.

In its sample, this clone was seen once. CDR3 nucleotide sequence: TGTGCCAGCAGTGGTAGCCGCCTCGGGGAAAAACTGTTTTTT. Translated, it gives CASSGSRLGEKLFF. J is TRBJ1-4 and V is TRBV2, with no clear D. The CDR3 is made up of 14 amino acids. Trimming shortened V by 4 bases and J by 8 bases, and 14 bases separated the two germline ends. Germline assignment: CDR1 SNHLY and CDR2 FYNNEI.

Only one count was recorded for this clone. The chain is built from TRBV7-3 and TRBJ2-1; 7 positions match TRBD1. Per the germline V gene, CDR1 is SGHTA and CDR2 is FQGTGA. This CDR3 region has 15 residues. Unmatched junction bases numbered 8, after V lost 5 bases and J lost 4 bases. CDR3 in DNA: TGTGCCAGCAGCGCGGACCCGGGACAGTACAATGAGCAGTTCTTC. Amino acids: CASSADPGQYNEQFF.

The chain is built from TRBV3-1 (or the pseudogene TRBV3-2) and TRBJ2-3; 12 positions agree with TRBD2. V shed 1 base and J 2 bases; nucleotides not matched to a gene: 4. Per the germline V gene, CDR1 is LGHDT and CDR2 is YNNKEL (reference sequence). The CDR3 has 17 residues. The CDR3 DNA is TGTGCCAGCAGCCAAGGACTAGCGGGGGCCTCCACAGATACGCAGTATTTT. Translating gives CASSQGLAGASTDTQYF.

This clone came up once. The chain couples TRBV3-1 (or the pseudogene TRBV3-2) to TRBJ1-5; 8 nucleotides agree with TRBD1. V shed 5 bases and J 4 bases; nucleotides not matched to a gene: 4. From germline, CDR1 is LGHDT and CDR2 YNNKEL (reference sequence). The CDR3 has 14 amino acids. CDR3 protein: CASSYGTGNQPQHF. The CDR3 DNA sequence: TGTGCCAGCAGCTATGGGACAGGTAATCAGCCCCAGCATTTT.

The V call is TRBV28, the J call TRBJ1-2, with 7 bases aligning to TRBD1. Losses at the gene ends were 6 bases for V and 3 bases for J; bases not matched to a gene: 4. Germline CDR1 is MDHEN and CDR2 is SYDVKM. This CDR3 comprises 13 residues. DNA of the CDR3: TGTGCCAGCAGCACCGGGACAGACTATGGCTACACCTTC. Protein sequence: CASSTGTDYGYTF.

The rearrangement joins TRBV4-2 to TRBJ1-5; tentative D call: TRBD1 (5 bases). The V end was cut by 0 bases, the J end by 3 bases, with 12 bases between. CDR3 size: 16 residues. CDR1 is LGHNA and CDR2 is YNFKEQ in the germline V gene. CDR3 amino acids: CASSQDPVDNNQPQHF. The DNA for the CDR3 is TGTGCCAGCAGCCAAGATCCGGTGGACAACAATCAGCCCCAGCATTTT.

The chain combines TRBV19 with TRBJ2-7; 13 nucleotides agree with TRBD2. The trim removed 5 bases at V and 0 bases at J, leaving 7 bases unmatched. Germline CDR1 LNHDA, CDR2 SQIVND (reference sequence). The CDR3 length is 17 residues. The CDR3 reads CASSLRTSGGLSYEQYF. CDR3 coding DNA: TGTGCCAGTAGTTTGCGGACTAGCGGGGGTCTCTCCTACGAGCAGTACTTC.

V gene TRBV4-1 combines with J gene TRBJ1-5; D is uncertain. CDR1 is MGHRA, CDR2 YSYEKL, per germline. Trimming shortened V by 1 base and J by 3 bases, and 7 bases separated the two germline ends. This CDR3 region has 14 residues. As DNA, the CDR3 is TGCGCCAGCAGCCAAGGCCAGGCCAATCAGCCCCAGCATTTT. It is translated as CASSQGQANQPQHF.